This TCR beta chain was identified during a study of blood T cell repertoires in COVID-19 (dated by TCRdb to 2018 to 2020). A note on the overall study: The collaborator samples originated in the United States, Italy and Spain and spanned the acute and convalescent phases of COVID-19. Sample metadata almost always included a de-identified subject ID, COVID-19 status, age in years and sex. HLA class I and class II types, where available, came from metadata supplied by the sample provider rather than from assay-based typing. Samples were obtained from the ongoing ImmuneRACE study (first 160 participants) and from over 1,000 subjects provided by 6 global collaborators. The prospective study material was composed of cDNA or gDNA derived from T cells, B-cell-depleted T cells, or PBMCs. The repertoires were released in a freely available public database meant as a resource for research on the immune response to SARS-CoV-2. The dataset comprised deeply sampled blood TCRbeta repertoires from subjects exposed to, actively infected with, or recovered from COVID-19. The paper as a whole reports these results and caveats: How much clinical and demographic metadata was included differed by source and by participant, and the metadata was provided uncurated.

Collaborating institutions collected whole blood in K2EDTA tubes following their own protocols. For TCRbeta analysis, collaborator samples were shipped as frozen whole blood, as isolated PBMCs, or as DNA extracted from either sample type. The immunoSEQ Assay, a bias-controlled multiplex PCR, was used to amplify TCRbeta CDR3 regions from genomic DNA. As for how the authors treated the data: The number of nucleated cells in each sample was estimated by amplification of reference gene primers within the assay. Sequence reads were collapsed and filtered to measure the absolute abundance of every unique TCRbeta CDR3 rearrangement. For each sample, productive Simpson clonality was calculated as the square root of Simpson's diversity index across productive rearrangements. Sourced from immuneACCESS, this table was stored by TCRdb with only in-frame sequences that have V and J called. A share of the clones is absent; for the studies checked, an unresolved V gene accounts for under half, and the remainder has no known explanation. The V and J calls and clone size come from that table; D and trimming were worked out from the DNA. In all, the sample holds some 53,000 clones, and more than 75% of those were seen once. In total, the top ten clones hold less than 15% of the sample.

A word on this clone: The antigen it recognizes is unknown. Base qualities are not recorded, but no much larger clone differs from it by a single base.

There are 15 amino acids in the CDR3, from cysteine to phenylalanine inclusive. Of all the DNA, just the CDR3 is kept, 45 bases in frame from base 1. Taken from the germline V gene, the CDR1 and CDR2 loops are SGHAT and FQNNGV. Trimming at the junction amounts to 1 base on V and 3 bases on J, and the germline ends lie 12 bases apart. This clonotype originated in a man between 65 and 85 years old with acute or convalescent COVID-19. Recombination connected TRBV11-2 to TRBJ1-1; the D gene assignment is ambiguous. The material sequenced was peripheral blood. The nucleotide sequence reads TGTGCCAGCAGCTTAGCATTATCGGGTGACACTGAAGCTTTCTTT. It translates as CASSLALSGDTEAFF.